A single sample gave rise to the 32 T cell receptor beta chains below, sequenced in a study of neurological immune-mediated disorders. TCRdb analysed the 5' RACE reads with MiXCR anew, one entry per CDR3 protein. Among under 45,000 distinct CDR3 sequences listed, more than 14% were seen once. The source material was CD4+ T cells from blood. Every receptor here comes from a woman in her fifties or sixties with HTLV-1-associated myelopathy (HAM/TSP).

This clonotype was recorded many times. The rearrangement uses TRBV6-5 and TRBJ2-1, with 9 positions matching TRBD1. The CDR3 sequence is 16 residues long. V lost 2 bases, J lost 5 bases, and 7 bases stayed unmatched. Looked up from germline, CDR1 is MNHEY and CDR2 is SVGAGI. The CDR3, as DNA: TGTGCCAGCAGTTACGGTGGACAGGGGCGTGACAATGAGCAGTTCTTC. Translating it yields CASSYGGQGRDNEQFF.

This clonotype was observed at least ten times. The genes are TRBV11-3 and TRBJ2-3; maybe TRBD1 (6 bases). This CDR3 region has 14 residues. The ends were cut back, 5 bases at V and 6 bases at J, with 15 bases in the middle. Germline CDR1 reads SGHNT; CDR2 reads YENEEA. As DNA, the CDR3 is TGTGCCAGCAGCCTCCGGACAGAGGTGGATACGCAGTATTTT. Translated: CASSLRTEVDTQYF.

Ten or more counts support this clonotype. This sequence joins TRBV10-3 and TRBJ1-2; TRBD1 matches 10 bases. The CDR3 totals 14 residues. CDR1 and CDR2 from the germline V gene are ENHRY and SYGVKD. The V gene end was trimmed by 6 bases and the J gene end by 5 bases; junction bases not matched to a gene: 6. The CDR3 DNA reads TGTGCCATCAGGGGGGACAGGGGCGATTATGGCTACACCTTC. Residues: CAIRGDRGDYGYTF.

This clonotype was observed at least ten times. The gene calls are TRBV27 and TRBJ2-5; D possibly corresponds to TRBD1 (7 bases). Trimming left V 8 bases short and J 5 bases short, with 21 bases between. The CDR3 is 15 residues long. The germline V gene has CDR1 MNHEY and CDR2 SMNVEV (reference sequence). CDR3 bases: TGTGCCAGCTCCCTAACAGGGGACTCACGTGAGACCCAGTACTTC. It translates to CASSLTGDSRETQYF.

This clonotype has a count of ten or more. V and J are TRBV5-6 and TRBJ2-4, with TRBD2 matching 16 bases. Germline CDR1 SGHDT, CDR2 YYEEEE. There are 17 residues in the CDR3. The J segment lost 8 bases and the V segment lost 1 base, leaving 6 bases of the junction unmatched. Written as DNA, the CDR3 is TGTGCCAGCAGCTTGACCGGGACTAGCGGGGGGGCGGACATTCAGTACTTC. This sequence encodes CASSLTGTSGGADIQYF.

At least ten counts were recorded for this clonotype. This chain joins TRBV2 and TRBJ2-5; a possible D gene is TRBD1 (5 bases). This CDR3 is 13 amino acids long. Germline V gene data show CDR1 as SNHLY and CDR2 as FYNNEI. V lost 5 bases and J 0 bases, leaving 7 bases between the germline ends. Here the CDR3 reads CASSYRYQETQYF. CDR3 nucleotide sequence: TGTGCCAGCAGTTACAGGTACCAAGAGACCCAGTACTTC.

In its sample, this clonotype was seen many times. The chain couples TRBV9 to TRBJ2-2, with 7 bases matching TRBD2. This CDR3 region has 14 residues. Germline trimming cut 8 bases from V and 5 bases from J; bases unmatched to any gene: 9. Germline V gene lookup returns CDR1 SGDLS and CDR2 YYNGEE. The CDR3 protein is CASTRGGGTGELFF. As DNA, the CDR3 is TGTGCCAGTACACGGGGCGGGGGTACCGGGGAGCTGTTTTTT.

This clonotype appeared many times. The CDR3 DNA follows: TGTGCCAGCAGCACCGAGACAGGGGGTGGCTACACCTTC. The encoded protein is CASSTETGGGYTF. The chain couples TRBV7-2 to TRBJ1-2; 9 bases agree with TRBD1. CDR1 and CDR2 (germline): SGHTA, FQGNSA. J lost 7 bases, V lost 5 bases, and 5 bases had no gene match. The CDR3 has 13 amino acids.

This clonotype was counted many times. The gene calls are TRBV9 and TRBJ2-7; D ambiguous. CDR3 length: 15 residues. Germline CDR1 reads SGDLS; CDR2 reads YYNGEE. V shed 0 bases and J shed 4 bases, with 14 bases lying between them. The CDR3 here is CASSVEASFGYEQYF. For the CDR3, the DNA is TGTGCCAGCAGCGTAGAGGCTAGTTTTGGTTACGAGCAGTACTTC. Full variable domain (outside the CDR3, taken from reference TRBV9 and TRBJ2-7): DSGVTQTPKHLITATGQRVTLRCSPRSGDLSVYWYQQSLDQGLQFLIQYYNGEERAKGNILERFSAQQFPDLHSELNLSSLELGDSALYFCASSVEASFGYEQYFGPGTRLTVT.

The rearrangement links TRBV11-2 to TRBJ1-3; D is unclear. Trimming cost V 0 bases and J 0 bases, with 6 bases left between them. Germline V gene sequence: CDR1 SGHAT, CDR2 FQNNGV. The CDR3 contains 15 residues. The CDR3 DNA reads as TGTGCCAGCAGCTTAGATGAGTTCTCTGGAAACACCATATATTTT. Its protein product is CASSLDEFSGNTIYF. The whole variable domain, remainder taken from reference TRBV11-2 and TRBJ1-3, is EAGVAQSPRYKIIEKRQSVAFWCNPISGHATLYWYQQILGQGPKLLIQFQNNGVVDDSQLPKDRFSAERLKGVDSTLKIQPAKLEDSAVYLCASSLDEFSGNTIYFGEGSWLTVV.

For this clonotype: One end of the junction fails to match germline, which may point to a read error. The chain has TRBV13 and TRBJ2-2; no definite D call. Germline values: CDR1 PRHDT, CDR2 FYEKMQ (reference sequence). The CDR3 spans 15 residues. CDR3 DNA: TGTGCCAGCAGCTTGGGCCCCTGGAACACCGGTGAGCTGTTTTTT. Its protein is CASSLGPWNTGELFF. Full variable domain (rest looked up from reference TRBV13 and TRBJ2-2): AAGVIQSPRHLIKEKRETATLKCYPIPRHDTVYWYQQGPGQDPQFLISFYEKMQSDKGSIPDRFSAQQFSDYHSELNMSSLELGDSALYFCASSLGPWNTGELFFGEGSRLTVL.

The table lists this clonotype with many counts. The rearrangement uses TRBV10-3 and TRBJ2-7; D perhaps matches TRBD2 (6 bases). Germline V lookup: CDR1 ENHRY, CDR2 SYGVKD. The CDR3 is 15 amino acids. Deletions cut 2 bases from V and 0 bases from J, with 11 bases between. The chain's CDR3 is CAISEGGVSSYEQYF. In DNA, the CDR3 is TGTGCCATCAGTGAGGGCGGGGTTAGCTCCTACGAGCAGTACTTC.

This clonotype was observed at least ten times. The J gene is TRBJ1-3, the V gene TRBV7-9, with D possibly matching TRBD1 (6 bases). The CDR3 length is 20 residues. Trimming took 5 bases from V and 0 from J, leaving 26 bases between them. Germline V gene sequence: CDR1 SEHNR, CDR2 FQNEAQ (reference sequence). The CDR3 DNA follows: TGTGCCAGCAGCGTGGCAGGGGACCCCAATGGAGGAAGCTCTGGAAACACCATATATTTT. Residues: CASSVAGDPNGGSSGNTIYF.

This clonotype was counted ten times or more. This chain links TRBV20-1 with TRBJ2-1, with 9 positions matching TRBD2. The CDR3 runs 16 residues. Trimming at V came to 0 bases and at J to 7 bases, leaving 10 bases not matched to a gene. Germline CDR1 and CDR2: DFQATT and SNEGSKA (reference sequence). The chain's CDR3 is CSARDPFAGGLNEQFF. The CDR3 nucleotides read TGCAGTGCTAGAGACCCCTTTGCGGGGGGGCTTAATGAGCAGTTCTTC.

This clonotype is medium-sized within its sample. The chain has TRBV10-3 and TRBJ1-6; 9 nucleotides line up with TRBD1. Germline V gene data show CDR1 as ENHRY and CDR2 as SYGVKD. The J segment lost 9 bases and the V segment lost 6 bases, leaving 6 bases of the junction unmatched. CDR3 length: 14 amino acids. The CDR3 bases are TGTGCCATCAGGTCCGGGACAGGGTCTTCACCCCTCCACTTT. Its protein is CAIRSGTGSSPLHF.

This clonotype was seen many times. The gene calls are TRBV6-2 or TRBV6-3 and TRBJ1-1; a possible D gene is TRBD1 (5 bases). Germline loops: CDR1 MNHEY, CDR2 SVGEGT. CDR3 length: 16 residues. The V end lost 2 bases, the J end lost 1 base, and 14 bases lay between the germline ends. The CDR3 loop is CASSYGLRRGNTEAFF. CDR3 nucleotide sequence: TGTGCCAGCAGTTACGGTCTTCGTAGGGGGAACACTGAAGCTTTCTTT.

This clonotype appeared many times. The gene calls are TRBV12-3 or TRBV12-4 and TRBJ1-6; D may be TRBD1 (5 bases). The CDR3 loop spans 21 amino acids. Between the trimmed V and J ends, which lost 1 base and 0 bases, there was a span of 22 bases. CDR3 bases: TGTGCCAGCAGTTTAGAACAAGGGGATTATGGCCCTAGCTCCTATAATTCACCCCTCCACTTT. Amino acid sequence: CASSLEQGDYGPSSYNSPLHF.

This chain uses TRBV20-1 with TRBJ2-4, with D perhaps matching TRBD1 (6 bases). Trimming removed 8 bases at V and 2 bases at J, with 16 bases between. Germline V gene lookup returns CDR1 DFQATT and CDR2 SNEGSKA (reference sequence). The CDR3 covers 14 residues. CDR3 sequence (DNA): TGCAGTACGTACAGGGCCGTGACCAAAAACATTCAGTACTTC. Amino acid sequence: CSTYRAVTKNIQYF.

The sample holds many counts of this clonotype. The chain couples TRBV18 to TRBJ2-6; D possibly matches TRBD1 or TRBD2 (5 bases each). The CDR3 covers 21 residues. The V and J ends lost 0 bases and 0 bases respectively, with 21 bases between them. CDR1 and CDR2 from the germline V gene are KGHSH and LQKENI. The CDR3 bases are TGTGCCAGCTCACCACCTCGATCTACGGGGCTACTACGCTCTGGGGCCAACGTCCTGACTTTC. It is translated as CASSPPRSTGLLRSGANVLTF.

This clonotype rates as medium-sized (0.01 to 0.1%). The genes are TRBV10-3 and TRBJ2-7; D tentatively fits TRBD1 or TRBD2 (6 bases each). The V end was cut by 4 bases, the J end by 4 bases, with 8 bases between. Per germline, CDR1 ENHRY and CDR2 SYGVKD. The CDR3 totals 12 residues. This CDR3 reads CAISGGGYEQYF. The CDR3 DNA reads as TGTGCCATCAGTGGAGGGGGGTACGAGCAGTACTTC.

This clonotype has a count of ten or more. The chain carries TRBV20-1 and TRBJ2-1; D uncertain. Germline CDR1 reads DFQATT; CDR2 reads SNEGSKA (reference sequence). V was shortened by 0 bases and J by 4 bases, with 19 bases between the two germline ends. The CDR3 has 17 amino acids. CDR3 sequence (DNA): TGCAGTGCTAGAGATCGAGGAGACCCCACGCGATACAATGAGCAGTTCTTC. It encodes CSARDRGDPTRYNEQFF.

The chain uses TRBV5-1 and TRBJ2-1; 9 positions match TRBD1. In germline, CDR1 is SGHRS, CDR2 YFSETQ. The CDR3 has 15 residues. The J segment lost 8 bases and the V segment lost 0 bases, leaving 6 bases of the junction unmatched. CDR3 sequence (DNA): TGCGCCAGCAGCTTGGATGGGACAGGGCTCGATGAGCAGTTCTTC. Its protein is CASSLDGTGLDEQFF.

This clonotype has a count of ten or more. The chain is built from TRBV20-1 and TRBJ1-1, with 7 positions matching TRBD1. Germline CDR1 DFQATT, CDR2 SNEGSKA (reference sequence). The CDR3 length is 13 residues. With 4 bases clipped from V and 3 bases from J, the junction kept 5 bases outside the gene matches. The CDR3 nucleotides read TGCAGTGCTATCTACAGGGGAGACACTGAAGCTTTCTTT. It translates to CSAIYRGDTEAFF.

The table lists this clonotype with many counts. The chain uses TRBV5-1 and TRBJ1-1; maybe TRBD1 (6 bases). The CDR3 spans 14 residues. Germline CDR1 SGHRS, CDR2 YFSETQ. With 2 bases removed from V and 3 bases from J, the gap between germline ends came to 11 bases. Here the CDR3 DNA reads TGCGCCAGCAGCTTCCTACAGGGCGACACTGAAGCTTTCTTT. This codes for CASSFLQGDTEAFF.

This clonotype was picked up many times. This rearrangement joins TRBV5-1 to TRBJ2-3; D unclear. The CDR3 extends over 13 amino acids. The germline V and J ends were trimmed by 4 bases and 0 bases, with 6 bases remaining between them. The germline V gene has CDR1 SGHRS and CDR2 YFSETQ. The CDR3 here is CASSTSSTDTQYF. The CDR3 DNA is TGCGCCAGCAGCACTTCCAGCACAGATACGCAGTATTTT.

Many counts were recorded for this clonotype. The gene calls are TRBV3-1 and TRBJ1-2; D might be TRBD1 (6 bases). The CDR3 sequence is 12 residues long. Germline CDR1 LGHDT, CDR2 YNNKEL (reference sequence). V gave up 4 bases and J gave up 5 bases, with 8 bases separating them. CDR3 DNA sequence: TGTGCCAGCAGCCTTGGACAGTATGGCTACACCTTC. This gives the protein CASSLGQYGYTF.

This clonotype was seen ten or more times. The chain joins TRBV7-2 to TRBJ2-2; 9 bases agree with TRBD1. This CDR3 has 16 amino acids. The junction had 10 bases not matched to a gene; V was cut back by 6 bases and J by 5 bases. Germline CDR1 reads SGHTA; CDR2 reads FQGNSA. CDR3 protein: CASSSAGTGSTGELFF. The DNA of the CDR3 is TGTGCCAGCAGTTCCGCCGGGACAGGGAGTACCGGGGAGCTGTTTTTT.

The table lists this clonotype with many counts. The V call is TRBV5-1, the J call TRBJ1-3; D not certain. The V end lost 4 bases, the J end lost 2 bases, and 10 bases lay between the germline ends. This CDR3 is 14 amino acids long. CDR1 is SGHRS and CDR2 is YFSETQ in the germline V gene. In DNA form, the CDR3 reads TGCGCCAGCAGCCCCGGACGGACTGGAAACACCATATATTTT. It is translated as CASSPGRTGNTIYF.

This clonotype was detected many times. V is TRBV20-1 and J is TRBJ2-1, with 12 nucleotides matching TRBD2. Looked up from germline, CDR1 is DFQATT and CDR2 is SNEGSKA (reference sequence). The V and J ends lost 6 bases and 3 bases, in that order; junction bases with no gene match: 9. The CDR3 has 16 amino acids. CDR3 loop: CSAGSSGGAGYNEQFF. CDR3 nucleotides: TGCAGTGCCGGCTCTAGCGGGGGGGCTGGCTACAATGAGCAGTTCTTC.

This chain joins TRBV3-1 and TRBJ2-1; D might be TRBD2 (6 bases). The CDR3 is 16 residues long. V lost 9 bases, J lost 9 bases, and 27 bases lay in between. CDR1 is LGHDT, CDR2 YNNKEL, per germline (reference sequence). The DNA of the CDR3 is TGTGCCAGAACCCTTCAACCGGGAGCTAATAAGGGTGAGCAGTTCTTC. Translating it yields CARTLQPGANKGEQFF.

Regarding this clonotype: Possible read error: a much larger clone is one base away. CDR3 loop: CVSSRLGGTDTQYF. The CDR3 DNA reads TGTGTCAGCAGCCGACTGGGGGGCACAGATACGCAGTATTTT. The chain uses TRBV12-3 or TRBV12-4 and TRBJ2-3; perhaps D is TRBD1 or TRBD2 (5 bases each). The CDR3 length is 14 residues.

This clonotype appeared many times. The chain uses TRBV12-3 or TRBV12-4 and TRBJ2-2; 10 bases are a match to TRBD2. Germline trimming cut 5 bases from V and 6 bases from J; bases unmatched to any gene: 3. This CDR3 is built from 14 residues. The CDR3 spells CASSPLAGAGELFF. Here the CDR3 DNA reads TGTGCCAGCAGTCCCCTAGCGGGGGCCGGGGAGCTGTTTTTT.